The sequence of this T cell receptor (beta chain) was determined in a study of blood T cell repertoires in COVID-19. Study-wide background: Researchers got acute and convalescent COVID-19 samples from the United States, Italy and Spain. Nucleic acid was either cDNA or gDNA, and it came from T cells, B-cell-depleted T cells, or PBMCs.

Trimming removed 3 bases from V and 2 bases from J; junction bases left unmatched: 3. CDR1 and CDR2 from the germline V gene are GTSNPN and SVGIG (reference sequence). The length of the CDR3 is 14 residues. Here immunoSEQ multiplex PCR was the method, and the copy in TCRdb shows in-frame clones only, minus some. The sample lists some 300,000 clones, approximately 86% occurring once. This sequence originates from a woman between 45 and 65 years old with active or convalescent COVID-19. Sequenced material: peripheral blood. This chain joins TRBV30 and TRBJ2-3, with 9 bases matching TRBD1. In DNA form, the CDR3 reads TGTGCCTGGAGCAGGGACAGGGCCACAGATACGCAGTATTTT. It encodes CAWSRDRATDTQYF.